Its frequency marks the clone carrying this T cell receptor beta chain as medium-sized. Its antigen remains unidentified. The CDR3 loop spans 14 amino acids. Germline lookup yields CDR1 SNHLY and CDR2 FYNNEI. The sample belongs to a study of CD8 T cells in cerebrospinal fluid in Alzheimer's disease. Findings and caveats of the study: EBV-specific clones showed no enrichment in Alzheimer's patients and were not the top expanded clones.

One entry per CDR3 protein, without DNA, is what TCRdb gives after re-calling the 10x single-cell sequencing reads. The table gives around 1,000 distinct CDR3 sequences; the top ten clones make up almost 8% of it. The clonotype originates from a human donor in good health. The chain recombines TRBV2 with TRBJ2-5; TCRdb indicates TRBD1, and absent DNA this call remains unverified. Source material: cerebrospinal fluid. The CDR3 region is CASSELRGQETQYF.